A few counts support the clone carrying this T cell receptor (beta chain). V shed 0 bases and J shed 5 bases, with 11 bases lying between them. Germline CDR1 is SGHKS and CDR2 is YYEKEE (reference sequence). The length of the CDR3 is 15 residues. TCRdb reanalysed the 5' RACE reads using MiXCR and keeps one entry per CDR3 protein. Of about 520,000 distinct CDR3 sequences detected, approximately 22% appear once; the ten largest clones hold 0.91%. The source of the sample is a study of identical twins. This same sample was also taken into another study, of T cells expressing NK-cell markers. This second report adds: Serological testing identified seven of the eight sequenced donors as HCMV-seropositive and one as seronegative. Several experiments added an anti-gamma-delta TCR antibody to sort only alpha-beta TCR T cells.

The material sequenced was CD4+ T cells sorted from blood. The rearrangement uses TRBV5-5 and TRBJ2-2; D uncertain. This sequence was found in a young woman in good health. CDR3 amino acids: CASSLASKGTGELFF. The CDR3 coding sequence is TGTGCCAGCAGCTTGGCCTCGAAGGGTACCGGGGAGCTGTTTTTT.